This is a list of T cell receptor beta chains from one sample in a study of identical twins. TCRdb re-analysed the 5' RACE reads in MiXCR, keeping a single row per CDR3 protein. The table lists roughly 200,000 distinct CDR3 sequences, around 8.1% of them singletons. In addition, the sample was reused for a study of yellow fever vaccine responses in identical twins.

Sequences were obtained from memory (CD45RO+) T cells sorted from blood. All receptors derive from a young woman in good health. CDR3s include the opening cysteine and the closing phenylalanine or tryptophan. Size is stated for part of the rows, as once, few or many counts, or as a class when the clone is expanded.

V gene	clone size	CDR3 length	CDR3 protein
TRBV5-1	many	16	CASSPGQGHPLQPQHF
TRBV7-8	many	14	CASIPSGPVYEQYF
TRBV5-6	-	13	CASSPARKGEAFF
TRBV5-5	many	13	CASSFAIDQPQHF
TRBV5-1	many	14	CASSAGGVNSPLHF
TRBV11-2	many	13	CASSAVQVTEAFF
TRBV20-1	many	14	CSARQGFGQETQYF
TRBV27	-	15	CATHRGAETYNEQFF
TRBV2	-	14	CAGRQGELNEKLFF
TRBV4-3	-	14	CASSQVRGGYEQYF
TRBV7-9	-	15	CASSQSGGAQETQYF
TRBV7-2	-	15	CASSLATANYNEQFF
TRBV9	-	15	CASSVAGGVGETQYF
TRBV20-1	-	11	CSARVADTQYF
TRBV19	-	14	CASKSDSITDTQYF
TRBV7-2	-	15	CASSFSPSGANVLTF
TRBV5-1	few	15	CASSFKGQITGELFF
TRBV5-1	few	15	CASSLGVAGHNEQFF
TRBV5-1	-	14	CASSEGKGTGELFF
TRBV28	few	13	CASSLWGINEQSF
TRBV25-1	many	15	CASSLRGWNTGELFF
TRBV6-1	-	15	CASAPRTPNTGELFF
TRBV28	many	13	CASSRPQGLRQFF
TRBV20-1	few	14	CSAPGTGSNSPLHF
TRBV29-1	few	15	CSADLLGQGVETQYF
TRBV28	few	12	CASSPIEGEAFF
TRBV29-1	many	12	CSGWGGGDGYTF
TRBV5-4	-	15	CASSRSTGEGTEAFF
TRBV3-1	many	11	CASSRDSHRYF
TRBV30	few	13	CAWSVLSPNEQFF
TRBV5-1	-	13	CASKSGPFYEQYF
TRBV20-1	few	11	CRGSGGGEQFF